The clone carrying this T cell receptor beta chain was seen only a few times. Its target is unknown. The primer mix had 60 Vbeta and 13 Jbeta primers. Study processing details: Per a later analysis, the number of unique TCR beta chains was approximately 80 million, of which some 9.9 million were shared. Using immunoSEQ multiplex PCR, the repertoire was profiled, and TCRdb retains in-frame clones only, with some absent. V and J calls and clone size are copied from that table; D and trimming were computed from the DNA. The data hold some 150,000 clones, with roughly 80% observed a single time. The V end lost 4 bases, the J end lost 2 bases, and 20 bases lay between the germline ends. Germline loops: CDR1 MGHDK, CDR2 SYGVNS. CDR3 length: 18 amino acids. This sample is part of a study of cytomegalovirus exposure and HLA in healthy donors. General study findings and limits: The study recorded 164 TCR beta chains that were cytomegalovirus-associated. Several V segments, TRBV6-2 and TRBV6-3 among them, could not be told apart and were dropped.

The rearrangement links TRBV25-1 to TRBJ2-2, with D maybe TRBD2 (6 bases). What was sequenced was PBMCs. The sequence derives from a woman aged 18 to 35 in good health and CMV-seronegative. CDR3 sequence: CASSAWVGGKFNTGELFF. The CDR3 DNA follows: TGTGCCAGCAGTGCTTGGGTGGGCGGGAAATTTAACACCGGGGAGCTGTTTTTT.